A single T cell receptor beta chain is shown here with its context. Its antigen is unknown. TCRdb re-derived calls from the 5' RACE reads in MiXCR, one entry per CDR3 protein. This table has some 130,000 distinct CDR3 sequences, 17% appearing once. The V end was cut by 5 bases, the J end by 4 bases, with 12 bases between. Germline V CDR1 and CDR2: SNHLY, FYNNEI. The CDR3 has 14 amino acids. This specimen comes from a study of CD8 T cells in ankylosing spondylitis. The study, taken as a whole, reports: Made up of under 10 highly homologous variants, a TCR beta motif appeared characteristic of ankylosing spondylitis blood.

The chain recombines TRBV2 with TRBJ1-5, with D possibly being TRBD1 (6 bases). This TCR derives from a male donor with ankylosing spondylitis. Sequenced: blood, either unsorted or a sorted T cell fraction (not recorded which). The CDR3 here is CASSWTVDNQPQHF. CDR3 sequence (DNA): TGTGCCAGCAGTTGGACAGTTGATAATCAGCCCCAGCATTTT.